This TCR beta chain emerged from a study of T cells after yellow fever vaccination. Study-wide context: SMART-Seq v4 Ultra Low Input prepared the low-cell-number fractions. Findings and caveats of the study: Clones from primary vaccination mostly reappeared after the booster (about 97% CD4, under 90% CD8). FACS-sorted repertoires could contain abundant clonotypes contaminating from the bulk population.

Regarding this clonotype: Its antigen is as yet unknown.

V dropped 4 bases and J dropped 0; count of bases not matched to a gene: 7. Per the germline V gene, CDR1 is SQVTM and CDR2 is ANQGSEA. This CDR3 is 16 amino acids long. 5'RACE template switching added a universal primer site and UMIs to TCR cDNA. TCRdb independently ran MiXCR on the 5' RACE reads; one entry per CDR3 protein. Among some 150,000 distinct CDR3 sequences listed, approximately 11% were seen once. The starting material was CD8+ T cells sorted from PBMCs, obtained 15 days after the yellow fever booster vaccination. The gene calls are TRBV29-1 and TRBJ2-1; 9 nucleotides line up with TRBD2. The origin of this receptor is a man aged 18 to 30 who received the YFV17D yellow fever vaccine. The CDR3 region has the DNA TGCAGCGTTGGATTCCTAGCGGGGATCTCCTACAATGAGCAGTTCTTC. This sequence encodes CSVGFLAGISYNEQFF.